This T cell receptor beta chain was captured by sequencing in a study of technical replicates of blood from a handful of donors. Trimming cost V 8 bases and J 1 base, with 12 bases left between them. CDR3 length: 14 residues. Germline CDR1 and CDR2: MNHEY and SVGAGI. Sequenced by immunoSEQ multiplex PCR; TCRdb stores in-frame clones only, minus some. The sample shows approximately 70,000 clones, around 94% of them seen only once. The genes are TRBV6-5 and TRBJ1-5, with D maybe TRBD1 (5 bases). The specimen sequenced was T cells isolated from PBMCs. The sequence was obtained from a human donor in good health. Written as DNA, the CDR3 is TGTGCCAGCCATCCAGACAGAAGCAATCAGCCCCAGCATTTT. Its translation is CASHPDRSNQPQHF.